Following are 13 T cell receptor beta chains from one sample sequenced in a study of Ad26.COV2.S vaccination and SARS-CoV-2 variants. Repertoires were generated with immunoSEQ multiplex PCR, while TCRdb's copy carries only in-frame clones and drops some. The data show 200,000 to 250,000 clones, roughly 90% seen once. Specified treatment: around 19 received Ad26.COV2.S at low or high dose, single or two shots; roughly 5 received placebo; per-sample allocation not given. Specimens were obtained on day 63 following the first vaccine or placebo injection. Sequencing used peripheral blood, obtained in a trial of Ad26.COV2.S vaccine versus placebo. Source of these receptors: a person aged 18 to 59 who received the Ad26.COV2.S COVID-19 vaccine or a placebo.

The genes are TRBV29-1 and TRBJ2-5; D call uncertain. The CDR3 spans 13 residues. With 4 bases removed from V and 0 bases from J, the gap between germline ends came to 9 bases. Germline CDR1 and CDR2: SQVTM and ANQGSEA. CDR3 nucleotides: TGCAGCGTTGCCCCCCAGTACCAAGAGACCCAGTACTTC. It codes for CSVAPQYQETQYF.

The rearrangement joins TRBV5-4 to TRBJ1-2; TRBD1 aligns across 9 bases. CDR3 size: 14 residues. V dropped 3 bases and J dropped 9; count of bases not matched to a gene: 9. Germline V gives CDR1 SGHNT, CDR2 YYREEE (reference sequence). CDR3 amino acids: CASSYGTGTRSYTF. The CDR3 DNA follows: TGTGCCAGCAGCTACGGGACAGGGACAAGGAGCTACACCTTC.

The rearrangement links TRBV19 to TRBJ1-6; 8 bases fit TRBD1. This CDR3 spans 15 amino acids. Germline values: CDR1 LNHDA, CDR2 SQIVND (reference sequence). J gave up 8 bases and V 5 bases, and 8 bases lay outside the gene matches. The CDR3 region is CASSVLPGGDSPLHF. The CDR3 nucleotides read TGTGCCAGTAGTGTACTACCAGGGGGCGATTCACCCCTCCACTTT.

The chain uses TRBV5-5 and TRBJ2-4; TRBD2 is a possible D gene (6 bases). Germline assignment: CDR1 SGHKS and CDR2 YYEKEE (reference sequence). The V end lost 7 bases, the J end lost 0 bases, and 11 bases lay between the germline ends. The CDR3 is 14 residues long. The CDR3, as DNA: TGTGCCAGCGGGGAGGAGCTAGCCAAAAACATTCAGTACTTC. It encodes CASGEELAKNIQYF.

The genes are TRBV5-4 and TRBJ1-6; 9 bases are a match to TRBD1. Per the germline V gene, CDR1 is SGHNT and CDR2 is YYREEE (reference sequence). This CDR3 comprises 15 residues. The V segment lost 4 bases and the J segment 10 bases; nucleotides outside the gene matches: 9. Here the CDR3 reads CASSTRTGAGSPLHF. For the CDR3, the DNA is TGTGCCAGCAGCACAAGGACAGGGGCGGGGTCACCCCTCCACTTT.

The V and J genes are TRBV19 and TRBJ2-7; no reliable D call. CDR3 length equals 16 residues. V lost 3 bases and J 3 bases, leaving 18 bases between the germline ends. Germline values: CDR1 LNHDA, CDR2 SQIVND (reference sequence). The CDR3 sequence is CASSIAGPPNLYEQYF. CDR3 in DNA: TGTGCCAGTAGTATTGCCGGGCCCCCGAACCTCTACGAGCAGTACTTC.

The chain links TRBV19 to TRBJ2-2, with 10 bases fitting TRBD2. The CDR3 extends over 15 amino acids. Germline-derived CDR1 and CDR2 are LNHDA and SQIVND (reference sequence). V was pared by 7 bases and J by 3 bases, with 5 bases of the junction left unmatched. The CDR3, as DNA: TGTGCCAGTAATTACCTAGCGGGAGACACCGGGGAGCTGTTTTTT. Protein: CASNYLAGDTGELFF.

This chain links TRBV19 with TRBJ2-1; tentatively, D is TRBD1 or TRBD2 (5 bases each). CDR1 is LNHDA and CDR2 is SQIVND in the germline V gene (reference sequence). The CDR3 is made up of 17 amino acids. The V end was cut by 5 bases, the J end by 4 bases, with 21 bases between. This CDR3 reads CASSLAQGVARYNEQFF. Here the CDR3 DNA reads TGTGCCAGTAGTCTAGCTCAAGGGGTAGCGCGGTACAATGAGCAGTTCTTC.

The sample holds a few counts of this clone. J is TRBJ1-5 and V is TRBV5-8; D is unresolved. The V end lost 0 bases, the J end lost 3 bases, and 4 bases lay between the germline ends. Germline-derived CDR1 and CDR2 are SGHTS and YDEGEE. This CDR3 comprises 13 residues. The chain's CDR3 is CASSLAINQPQHF. CDR3 DNA sequence: TGTGCCAGCAGCTTGGCCATCAATCAGCCCCAGCATTTT.

The chain links TRBV11-2 to TRBJ2-7; 10 bases agree with TRBD2. CDR3 length equals 15 residues. After removal of 5 bases from V and 1 base from J, the junction contained 5 bases not matched to a gene. Germline values: CDR1 SGHAT, CDR2 FQNNGV. This CDR3 is CASSTTSGQSYEQYF. The CDR3 nucleotides read TGTGCCAGCAGCACGACTAGCGGGCAATCCTACGAGCAGTACTTC.

In this sample, this clone turned up once. The chain recombines TRBV4-3 with TRBJ1-1, with D possibly TRBD1 on 6 matching bases. This CDR3 has 15 amino acids. V lost 4 bases and J 3 bases, leaving 15 bases between the germline ends. Germline-derived CDR1 and CDR2 are LGHNA and YSLEER. CDR3 sequence (DNA): TGCGCCAGCAGCCCCTCGATATGGACAGACACTGAAGCTTTCTTT. This gives the protein CASSPSIWTDTEAFF.

J is TRBJ2-1 and V is TRBV6-5; a possible D gene is TRBD2 (6 bases). Trimming removed 6 bases at V and 6 bases at J, with 12 bases between. The CDR3 covers 13 residues. Per germline, CDR1 MNHEY and CDR2 SVGAGI. This CDR3 is CASSRGNPNEQFF. The CDR3 DNA follows: TGTGCCAGCAGCCGCGGGAACCCCAATGAGCAGTTCTTC.

The chain joins TRBV29-1 to TRBJ1-5; no definite D call. Deletions cut 1 base from V and 4 bases from J, with 8 bases between. This CDR3 has 13 residues. Per the germline V gene, CDR1 is SQVTM and CDR2 is ANQGSEA. CDR3 coding DNA: TGCAGCGTTGAAGGGTGGGGAAATCAGCCCCAGCATTTT. The encoded protein is CSVEGWGNQPQHF.